These 22 T cell receptor beta chains came from one sample sequenced in a study of CD8+ T cells in alopecia areata. Sequencing relied on a cDNA template that was reverse transcribed from extracted RNA. Method: immunoSEQ multiplex PCR; TCRdb's copy keeps in-frame clones and lacks some. The sample records 180,000 or so clones, 53% being singletons. Treatment: oral pan-JAK inhibitor, 5-10 mg twice daily. This specimen was CD8+ T cells sorted from blood, taken at week 24, from a patient treated with tofacitinib. These receptors all come from a human donor with alopecia areata.

This clone was counted only a few times. The chain joins TRBV7-2 to TRBJ2-1, with no clear D. The CDR3 length is 16 residues. V was trimmed by 1 base and J by 8 bases, leaving 18 bases between them. The germline V gene encodes CDR1 SGHTA and CDR2 FQGNSA. The CDR3 coding sequence is TGTGCCAGCAGCTTAGTACCACCGACACAGATAGATGAGCAGTTCTTC. The encoded protein is CASSLVPPTQIDEQFF.

The chain joins TRBV13 to TRBJ2-1; D not resolved. Germline CDR1 PRHDT, CDR2 FYEKMQ (reference sequence). V was cut by 3 bases and J by 9 bases, with 6 bases left in between. This CDR3 is 11 amino acids long. The CDR3 here is CASSLLTEQFF. The CDR3 region has the DNA TGTGCCAGCAGCTTGCTGACTGAGCAGTTCTTC.

The rearrangement uses TRBV4-1 and TRBJ1-5; no reliable D call. CDR1 is MGHRA and CDR2 is YSYEKL in the germline V gene. The CDR3 is 14 amino acids. Trimming removed 0 bases from V and 5 bases from J, with 8 bases in between. Written as DNA, the CDR3 is TGCGCCAGCAGCCAAGAACAACGGTATCAGCCCCAGCATTTT. The encoded protein is CASSQEQRYQPQHF.

This clone showed up just a few times. V gene TRBV10-3 combines with J gene TRBJ2-1; 7 nucleotides agree with TRBD2. The CDR3 spans 15 residues. V lost 8 bases to trimming and J lost 0 bases; unmatched junction nucleotides: 7. CDR1 ENHRY and CDR2 SYGVKD come from the germline V gene. The CDR3 nucleotides read TGTGCCATCTTATCAGCGGGGAGCTCCTACAATGAGCAGTTCTTC. Translated: CAILSAGSSYNEQFF.

The rearrangement links TRBV7-9 to TRBJ2-2, with D perhaps given as TRBD1 or TRBD2 (5 bases each). The CDR3 is 12 residues long. V was shortened by 4 bases and J by 7 bases, with 7 bases between the two germline ends. CDR1 and CDR2 (germline): SEHNR, FQNEAQ (reference sequence). Here the CDR3 DNA reads TGTGCCAGCAGCTGGGGGAGCGGGGAGCTGTTTTTT. This codes for CASSWGSGELFF.

The chain is built from TRBV10-3 and TRBJ2-7, with D possibly being TRBD2 (6 bases). From germline, CDR1 is ENHRY and CDR2 SYGVKD. V lost 2 bases and J 0 bases, leaving 17 bases between the germline ends. The CDR3 spans 17 residues. This CDR3 is CAISEGEGTLSSYEQYF. The CDR3, as DNA: TGTGCCATCAGTGAGGGGGAAGGGACTCTCAGCTCCTACGAGCAGTACTTC.

The genes are TRBV5-1 and TRBJ2-1; TRBD1 matches 8 bases. From germline, CDR1 is SGHRS and CDR2 YFSETQ. The CDR3 is 17 residues long. V lost 3 bases to trimming and J lost 0 bases; unmatched junction nucleotides: 8. The CDR3 DNA reads TGCGCCAGCAGCTCCACGGGACAGGTCTACTCCTACAATGAGCAGTTCTTC. Translating gives CASSSTGQVYSYNEQFF. Using reference TRBV5-1 and TRBJ2-1 for the parts outside the CDR3, the full variable domain is KAGVTQTPRYLIKTRGQQVTLSCSPISGHRSVSWYQQTPGQGLQFLFEYFSETQRNKGNFPGRFSGRQFSNSRSEMNVSTLELGDSALYLCASSSTGQVYSYNEQFFGPGTRLTVL.

The J gene is TRBJ1-1, the V gene TRBV29-1; no reliable D call. The germline gives CDR1 SQVTM, CDR2 ANQGSEA. Trimming stripped 6 bases from V and 5 bases from J, with 16 bases between. This CDR3 contains 13 residues. The CDR3 spells CSVSPDGGTEAFF. The CDR3 bases are TGCAGCGTGTCTCCCGACGGTGGTACTGAAGCTTTCTTT.

The V and J genes are TRBV30 and TRBJ2-7, with 9 bases fitting TRBD1. V shed 4 bases, J shed 0 bases, and the junction held 7 bases outside the gene matches. This CDR3 is 15 amino acids long. The germline V gene has CDR1 GTSNPN and CDR2 SVGIG (reference sequence). The CDR3 loop is CAWTSPTGGSYEQYF. Here the CDR3 DNA reads TGTGCCTGGACTTCTCCGACAGGGGGCTCCTACGAGCAGTACTTC.

As for this clone: Other DNA sequences in the sample encode the same CDR3. The chain employs TRBV30 and TRBJ2-1; tentatively, D is TRBD1 (5 bases). The CDR3 sequence is 13 residues long. The germline V gene has CDR1 GTSNPN and CDR2 SVGIG (reference sequence). The V and J ends lost 0 bases and 3 bases respectively, with 6 bases between them. The CDR3 here is CAWSVTGYNEQFF. The CDR3 DNA is TGTGCCTGGAGTGTTACAGGCTACAATGAGCAGTTCTTC.

The V call is TRBV14, the J call TRBJ2-1; D uncertain. Trimming removed 4 bases from V and 6 bases from J, with 13 bases in between. The CDR3 contains 14 residues. Germline V gene data show CDR1 as SGHDN and CDR2 as FVKESK. CDR3: CASSLPGARNEQFF. The CDR3 DNA sequence: TGTGCCAGCAGCCTACCTGGCGCCCGCAATGAGCAGTTCTTC.

This clone has a handful of counts. V and J are TRBV7-7 and TRBJ2-1; maybe TRBD2 (7 bases). The CDR3 extends over 16 amino acids. The V gene's germline CDR1 is SSHAT and CDR2 FNYEAQ (reference sequence). V dropped 8 bases and J dropped 4 bases, with 21 bases sitting between them. For the CDR3, the DNA is TGTGCCAGCGCTCCCATCGGGGGGCCTGGGTACAATGAGCAGTTCTTC. Its protein product is CASAPIGGPGYNEQFF.

This clone was seen more than once but under ten times. The chain is built from TRBV7-6 and TRBJ2-5; D might be TRBD1 (6 bases). The CDR3 contains 16 residues. Trimming took off 1 base at V and 4 bases at J, with 16 bases between the two ends. Germline CDR1 and CDR2: SGHVS and FNYEAQ. As DNA, the CDR3 is TGTGCCAGCAGCTTAGAAGGGGGTAGAATCGCAGAGACCCAGTACTTC. Its protein is CASSLEGGRIAETQYF.

In this sample, this clone turned up a few times. J is TRBJ2-1 and V is TRBV15; D not certain. Germline V gene sequence: CDR1 LNHNV, CDR2 YYDKDF (reference sequence). Trimming cost V 1 base and J 6 bases, with 10 bases left between them. CDR3 length equals 14 residues. CDR3 DNA: TGTGCCACCAGCAGAGCTCTAGTTGGCAATGAGCAGTTCTTC. This encodes CATSRALVGNEQFF.

The chain employs TRBV2 and TRBJ1-1; D gene unclear. Germline-derived CDR1 and CDR2 are SNHLY and FYNNEI. The CDR3 covers 13 residues. Trimming pared 3 bases from V and 1 base from J, leaving 6 bases between. The CDR3 region has the DNA TGTGCCAGCAGTGAGGGCAGGAACACTGAAGCTTTCTTT. This translates into CASSEGRNTEAFF.

The rearrangement links TRBV11-2 to TRBJ2-7; no clear D gene. Germline values: CDR1 SGHAT, CDR2 FQNNGV. The V end lost 0 bases, the J end lost 7 bases, and 7 bases lay between the germline ends. The CDR3 spans 12 residues. In DNA form, the CDR3 reads TGTGCCAGCAGCTTAGATGGGTATGAGCAGTACTTC. Translating it yields CASSLDGYEQYF.

J is TRBJ2-4 and V is TRBV4-3; no reliable D call. Per germline, CDR1 LGHNA and CDR2 YSLEER. V lost 4 bases and J lost 0, with 16 bases in between. There are 17 residues in the CDR3. In DNA, the CDR3 is TGCGCCAGCAGCCCGTCTAGGGTTAGCCTAGCCAAAAACATTCAGTACTTC. Translation gives CASSPSRVSLAKNIQYF.

The chain links TRBV7-9 to TRBJ2-7; unclear D gene. The germline V and J ends were trimmed by 3 bases and 0 bases, with 9 bases remaining between them. Per the germline V gene, CDR1 is SEHNR and CDR2 is FQNEAQ (reference sequence). CDR3 length: 14 residues. CDR3 DNA: TGTGCCAGCAGCTTGTCCCTAAGCTCCTACGAGCAGTACTTC. Encoded protein: CASSLSLSSYEQYF. The variable domain in full, completed from reference TRBV7-9 and TRBJ2-7, reads DTGVSQNPRHKITKRGQNVTFRCDPISEHNRLYWYRQTLGQGPEFLTYFQNEAQLEKSRLLSDRFSAERPKGSFSTLEIQRTEQGDSAMYLCASSLSLSSYEQYFGPGTRLTVT.

The chain joins TRBV10-3 to TRBJ2-7, with D perhaps given as TRBD1 or TRBD2 (6 bases each). V lost 7 bases and J lost 5, with 15 bases in between. Germline loops: CDR1 ENHRY, CDR2 SYGVKD. This CDR3 comprises 13 residues. CDR3 protein: CAIMNVGGDEQYF. The CDR3 region has the DNA TGTGCCATCATGAATGTGGGGGGCGACGAGCAGTACTTC.

The genes are TRBV6-1 and TRBJ1-1; 11 bases are shared with TRBD1. CDR1 is MNHNS and CDR2 is SASEGT in the germline V gene. The CDR3 extends over 19 amino acids. J gave up 7 bases and V 0 bases, and 16 bases lay outside the gene matches. The CDR3 sequence: CASSEARIGQGARGSEAFF. CDR3 DNA sequence: TGTGCCAGCAGTGAAGCGCGGATAGGACAGGGGGCGCGGGGGAGTGAAGCTTTCTTT.

This rearrangement joins TRBV5-8 to TRBJ2-7; no clear D. Trimming removed 8 bases at V and 3 bases at J, with 18 bases between. The CDR3 spans 14 residues. The V gene's germline CDR1 is SGHTS and CDR2 YDEGEE. The CDR3 DNA follows: TGTGCCAGTCCCTGGGGTACTGGCGGCTACGAGCAGTACTTC. Translated, it gives CASPWGTGGYEQYF.

The chain has TRBV5-1 and TRBJ1-2; unclear D gene. Trimming stripped 0 bases from V and 8 bases from J, with 14 bases between. Germline assignment: CDR1 SGHRS and CDR2 YFSETQ. This CDR3 contains 14 residues. CDR3 in amino acids: CASSLDGNGEGYTF. The CDR3 DNA reads as TGCGCCAGCAGCTTGGATGGCAACGGGGAAGGCTACACCTTC.